This T cell receptor (beta chain) was sequenced during a study of blood T cell repertoires in COVID-19. About the study: COVID-19 samples from acute and convalescent phases originated in the United States, Italy and Spain. The analysed material was cDNA or gDNA that came from T cells, B-cell-depleted T cells, or PBMCs.

This clone was counted a single time. Methods used by the authors: It was from reference gene primer amplification that nucleated cell counts were estimated. Assay used: immunoSEQ multiplex PCR; TCRdb lists only in-frame clones, some missing. The DNA was the basis for D and trimming; V, J and clone size are from that table. The sample contains 200,000 to 250,000 clones, roughly 88% of which appear only once. The specimen sequenced was peripheral blood. The TCR originated in a man under 40 who had recovered from COVID-19.

Written as DNA, the CDR3 is TGTGCCAGTAGCCAACTAGCGGGGGGAAACTACGAGCAGTACTTC. Protein: CASSQLAGGNYEQYF. The J gene is TRBJ2-7, the V gene TRBV19, with 12 bases aligning to TRBD2. The germline gives CDR1 LNHDA, CDR2 SQIVND (reference sequence). The CDR3 loop spans 15 amino acids. Trimming cost V 6 bases and J 3 bases; bases outside gene matches: 6.